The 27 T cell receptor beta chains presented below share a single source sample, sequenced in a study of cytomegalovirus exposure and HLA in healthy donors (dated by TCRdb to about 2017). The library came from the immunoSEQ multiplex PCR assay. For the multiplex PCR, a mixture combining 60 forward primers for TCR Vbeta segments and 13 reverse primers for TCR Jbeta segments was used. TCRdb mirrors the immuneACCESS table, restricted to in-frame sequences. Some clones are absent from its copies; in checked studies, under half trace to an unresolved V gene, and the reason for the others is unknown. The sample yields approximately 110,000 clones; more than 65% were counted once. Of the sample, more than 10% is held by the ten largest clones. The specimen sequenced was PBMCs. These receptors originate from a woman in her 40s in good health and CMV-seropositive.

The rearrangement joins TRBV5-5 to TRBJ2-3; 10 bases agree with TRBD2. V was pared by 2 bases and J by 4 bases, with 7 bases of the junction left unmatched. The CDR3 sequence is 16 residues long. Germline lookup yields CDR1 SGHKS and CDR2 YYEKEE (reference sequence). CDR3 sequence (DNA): TGTGCCAGCAGCTTACACCCCCTAGCGGGAGCAGATACGCAGTATTTT. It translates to CASSLHPLAGADTQYF.

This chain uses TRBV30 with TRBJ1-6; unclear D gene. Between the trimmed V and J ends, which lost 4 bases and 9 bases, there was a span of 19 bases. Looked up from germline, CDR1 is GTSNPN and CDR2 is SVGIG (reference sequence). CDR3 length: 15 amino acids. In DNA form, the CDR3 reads TGTGCCTGGATGCCCCCGGGGAGGATAAGTTCACCCCTCCACTTT. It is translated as CAWMPPGRISSPLHF.

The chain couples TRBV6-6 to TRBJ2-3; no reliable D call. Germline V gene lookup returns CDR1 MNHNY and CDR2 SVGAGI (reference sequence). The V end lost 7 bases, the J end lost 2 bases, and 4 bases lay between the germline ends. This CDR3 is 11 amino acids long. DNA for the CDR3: TGTGCCAGCACTGTCACAGATACGCAGTATTTT. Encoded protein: CASTVTDTQYF.

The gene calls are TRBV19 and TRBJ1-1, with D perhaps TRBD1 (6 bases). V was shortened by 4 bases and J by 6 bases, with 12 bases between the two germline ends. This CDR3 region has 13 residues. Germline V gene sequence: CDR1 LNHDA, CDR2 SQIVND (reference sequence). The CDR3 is CASSTHRASEAFF. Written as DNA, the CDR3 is TGTGCCAGTAGTACCCACAGGGCGTCTGAAGCTTTCTTT.

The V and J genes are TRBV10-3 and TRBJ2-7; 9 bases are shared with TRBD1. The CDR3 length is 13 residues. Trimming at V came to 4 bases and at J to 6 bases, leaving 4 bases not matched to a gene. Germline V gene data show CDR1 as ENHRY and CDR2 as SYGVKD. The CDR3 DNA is TGTGCCATCAGTGGGACAGGGGAGATCGAGCAGTACTTC. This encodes CAISGTGEIEQYF.

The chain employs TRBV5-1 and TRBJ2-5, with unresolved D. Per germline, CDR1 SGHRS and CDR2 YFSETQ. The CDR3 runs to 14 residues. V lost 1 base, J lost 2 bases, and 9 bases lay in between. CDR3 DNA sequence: TGCGCCAGCAGCTTGCAGCAGGTACAAGAGACCCAGTACTTC. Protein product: CASSLQQVQETQYF.

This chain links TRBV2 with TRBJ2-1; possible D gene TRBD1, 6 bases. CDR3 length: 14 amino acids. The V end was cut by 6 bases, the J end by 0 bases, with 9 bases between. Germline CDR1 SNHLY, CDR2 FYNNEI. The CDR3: CASSWDNSYNEQFF. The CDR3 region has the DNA TGTGCCAGCAGCTGGGACAACTCCTACAATGAGCAGTTCTTC.

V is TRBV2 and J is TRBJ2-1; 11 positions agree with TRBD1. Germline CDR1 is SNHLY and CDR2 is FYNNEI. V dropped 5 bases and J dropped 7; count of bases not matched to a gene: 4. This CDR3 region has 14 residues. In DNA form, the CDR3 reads TGTGCCAGCAGTCCCGGACAGGGGGCGAATGAGCAGTTCTTC. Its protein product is CASSPGQGANEQFF.

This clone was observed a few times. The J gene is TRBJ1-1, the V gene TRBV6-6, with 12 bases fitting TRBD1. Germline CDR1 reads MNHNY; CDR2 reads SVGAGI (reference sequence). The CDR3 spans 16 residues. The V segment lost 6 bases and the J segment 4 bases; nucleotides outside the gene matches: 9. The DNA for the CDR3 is TGTGCCAGCAGCCAAGCCGGGACAGGGGGCGGCACTGAAGCTTTCTTT. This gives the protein CASSQAGTGGGTEAFF.

The CDR3 protein is CASSLQGTTDTQYF. CDR3 coding DNA: TGTGCCAGCAGTTTACAGGGAACCACAGATACGCAGTATTTT. The V and J genes are TRBV2 and TRBJ2-3, with TRBD1 as a possible D gene (6 bases). Trimming removed 5 bases at V and 2 bases at J, with 11 bases between. This CDR3 comprises 14 residues. Germline V lookup: CDR1 SNHLY, CDR2 FYNNEI.

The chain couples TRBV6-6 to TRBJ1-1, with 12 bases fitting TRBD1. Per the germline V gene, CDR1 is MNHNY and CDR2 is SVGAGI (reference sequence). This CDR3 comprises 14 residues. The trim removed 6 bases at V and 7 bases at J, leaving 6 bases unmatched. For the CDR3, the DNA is TGTGCCAGCAGCGCGGGACAGGGGGCTCTTGAAGCTTTCTTT. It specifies CASSAGQGALEAFF.

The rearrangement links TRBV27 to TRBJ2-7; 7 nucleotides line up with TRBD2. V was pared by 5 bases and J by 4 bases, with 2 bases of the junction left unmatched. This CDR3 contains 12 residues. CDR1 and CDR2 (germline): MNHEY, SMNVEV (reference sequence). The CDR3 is CASSPSGYEQYF. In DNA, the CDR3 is TGTGCCAGCAGTCCTAGCGGTTACGAGCAGTACTTC.

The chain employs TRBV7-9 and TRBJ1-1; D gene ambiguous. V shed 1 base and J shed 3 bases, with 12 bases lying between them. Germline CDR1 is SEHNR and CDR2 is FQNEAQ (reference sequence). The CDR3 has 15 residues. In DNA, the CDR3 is TGTGCCAGCAGCTTAGGTGAGGGAGCGGACACTGAAGCTTTCTTT. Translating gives CASSLGEGADTEAFF.

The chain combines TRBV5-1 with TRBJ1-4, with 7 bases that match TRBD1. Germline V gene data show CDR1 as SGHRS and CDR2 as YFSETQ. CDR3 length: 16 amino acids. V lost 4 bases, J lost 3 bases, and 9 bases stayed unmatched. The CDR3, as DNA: TGCGCCAGCAGCGTTTGGGACAGCTCGTCTAATGAAAAACTGTTTTTT. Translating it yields CASSVWDSSSNEKLFF.

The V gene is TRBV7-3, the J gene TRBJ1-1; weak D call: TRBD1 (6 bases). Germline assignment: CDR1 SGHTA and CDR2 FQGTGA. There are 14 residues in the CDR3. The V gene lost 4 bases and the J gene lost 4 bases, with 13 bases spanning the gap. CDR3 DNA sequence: TGTGCCAGCAGCTACGCGGGGGGCCCCACTGAAGCTTTCTTT. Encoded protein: CASSYAGGPTEAFF.

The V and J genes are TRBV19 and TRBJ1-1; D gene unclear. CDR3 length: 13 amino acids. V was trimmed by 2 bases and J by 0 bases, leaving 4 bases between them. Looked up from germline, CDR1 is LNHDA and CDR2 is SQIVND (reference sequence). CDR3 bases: TGTGCCAGTAGTATACAGATGAACACTGAAGCTTTCTTT. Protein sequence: CASSIQMNTEAFF.

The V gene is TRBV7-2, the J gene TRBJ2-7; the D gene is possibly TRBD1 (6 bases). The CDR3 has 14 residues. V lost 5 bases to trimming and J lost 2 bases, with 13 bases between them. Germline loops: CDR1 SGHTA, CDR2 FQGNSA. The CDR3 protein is CASSRHRETYEQYF. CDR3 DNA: TGTGCCAGCAGCCGACACAGGGAAACCTACGAGCAGTACTTC.

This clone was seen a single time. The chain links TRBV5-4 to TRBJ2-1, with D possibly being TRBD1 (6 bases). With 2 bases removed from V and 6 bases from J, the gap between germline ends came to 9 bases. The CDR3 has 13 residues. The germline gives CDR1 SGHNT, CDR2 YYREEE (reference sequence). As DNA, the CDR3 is TGTGCCAGCAGCTTAGGGGGACGCAATGAGCAGTTCTTC. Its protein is CASSLGGRNEQFF.

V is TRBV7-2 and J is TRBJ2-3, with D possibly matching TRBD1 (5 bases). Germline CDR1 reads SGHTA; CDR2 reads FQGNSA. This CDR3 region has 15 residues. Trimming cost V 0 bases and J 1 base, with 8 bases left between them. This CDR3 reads CASSLAWGGTDTQYF. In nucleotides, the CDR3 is TGTGCCAGCAGCTTAGCCTGGGGCGGCACAGATACGCAGTATTTT.

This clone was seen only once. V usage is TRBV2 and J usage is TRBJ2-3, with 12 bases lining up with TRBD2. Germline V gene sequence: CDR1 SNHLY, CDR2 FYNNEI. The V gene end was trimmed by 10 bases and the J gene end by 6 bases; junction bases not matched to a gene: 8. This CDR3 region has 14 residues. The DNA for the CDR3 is TGTGCCACCAAGCTAGCGGGAGGGACGGATACGCAGTATTTT. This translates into CATKLAGGTDTQYF.

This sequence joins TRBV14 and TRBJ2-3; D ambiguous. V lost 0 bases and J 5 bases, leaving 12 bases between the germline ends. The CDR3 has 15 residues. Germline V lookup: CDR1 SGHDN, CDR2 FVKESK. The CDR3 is CASSQEQALGDTQYF. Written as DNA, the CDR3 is TGTGCCAGCAGCCAAGAGCAAGCCCTAGGAGATACGCAGTATTTT. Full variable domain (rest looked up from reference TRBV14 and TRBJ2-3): EAGVTQFPSHSVIEKGQTVTLRCDPISGHDNLYWYRRVMGKEIKFLLHFVKESKQDESGMPNNRFLAERTGGTYSTLKVQPAELEDSGVYFCASSQEQALGDTQYFGPGTRLTVL.

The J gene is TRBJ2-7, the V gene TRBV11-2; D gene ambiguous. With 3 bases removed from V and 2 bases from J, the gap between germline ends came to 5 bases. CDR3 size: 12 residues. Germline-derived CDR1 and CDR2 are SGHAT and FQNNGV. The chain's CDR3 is CASSFQTYEQYF. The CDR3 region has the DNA TGTGCCAGCAGCTTTCAGACCTACGAGCAGTACTTC.

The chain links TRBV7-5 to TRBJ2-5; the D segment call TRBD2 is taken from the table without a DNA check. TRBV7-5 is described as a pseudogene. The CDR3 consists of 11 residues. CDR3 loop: CVRSNGIPGYF. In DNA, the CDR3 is TGTGTCAGAAGCAACGGGATCCCGGGGTACTTC.

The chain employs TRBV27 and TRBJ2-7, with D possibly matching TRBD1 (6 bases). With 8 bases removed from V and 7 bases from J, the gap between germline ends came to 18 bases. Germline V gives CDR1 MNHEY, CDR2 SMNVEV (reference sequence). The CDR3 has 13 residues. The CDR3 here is CASAPNTGWEQYF. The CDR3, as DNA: TGTGCCAGCGCCCCCAATACAGGGTGGGAGCAGTACTTC.

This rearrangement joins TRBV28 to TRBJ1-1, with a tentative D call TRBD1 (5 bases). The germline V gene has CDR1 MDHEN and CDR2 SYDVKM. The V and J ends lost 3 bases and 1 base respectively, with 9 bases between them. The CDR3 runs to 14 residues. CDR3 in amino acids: CASSLGQGNTEAFF. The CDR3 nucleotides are TGTGCCAGCAGTTTGGGGCAGGGGAACACTGAAGCTTTCTTT. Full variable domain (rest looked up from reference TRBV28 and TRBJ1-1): DVKVTQSSRYLVKRTGEKVFLECVQDMDHENMFWYRQDPGLGLRLIYFSYDVKMKEKGDIPEGYSVSREKKERFSLILESASTNQTSMYLCASSLGQGNTEAFFGQGTRLTVV.

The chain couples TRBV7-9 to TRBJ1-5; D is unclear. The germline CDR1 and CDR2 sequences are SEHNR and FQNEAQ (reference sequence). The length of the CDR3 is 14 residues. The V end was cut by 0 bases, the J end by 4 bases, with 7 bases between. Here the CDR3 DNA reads TGTGCCAGCAGCTTAGCGGGAGGGAATCAGCCCCAGCATTTT. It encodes CASSLAGGNQPQHF.

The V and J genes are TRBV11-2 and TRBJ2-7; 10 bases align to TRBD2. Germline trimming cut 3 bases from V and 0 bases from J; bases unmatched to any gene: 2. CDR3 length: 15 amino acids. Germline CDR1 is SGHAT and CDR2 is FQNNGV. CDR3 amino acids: CASSFASGSSYEQYF. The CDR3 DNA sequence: TGTGCCAGCAGCTTTGCTAGCGGGAGCTCCTACGAGCAGTACTTC.